This T cell receptor (beta chain) was identified in a study of graft-versus-host responses after intestinal transplantation. Study context: Recipients across the board were started on anti-thymocyte globulin induction, then kept on tacrolimus and steroids for 2 to 4 years. Whole-study results and caveats: Graft-donor T cell macrochimerism coincided with high graft-versus-host to host-versus-graft clonal ratios in allografts. GvH clones occurred in recipient marrow; some first appeared in ileum or blood.

Measured with immunoSEQ multiplex PCR; TCRdb has only the in-frame clones, and not every one. The sample has about 29,000 clones, just under 95% seen once. This CDR3 contains 17 residues. On this clone itself: Its antigen is not known.

The TCR sequence derives from a human patient who received an intestinal transplant, so some T cells may come from the graft donor. The rearrangement links TRBV21-1 to TRBJ1-2; TRBD1 was called by the table and not checked on the DNA. TRBV21-1 is marked as a pseudogene. The specimen was PBMCs, collected around 63 days after intestinal transplant. The CDR3 reads CASSKARTGKSPDGYTF. As DNA, the CDR3 is TGTGCCAGCAGCAAAGCTCGAACAGGGAAGTCTCCGGATGGCTACACCTTC.